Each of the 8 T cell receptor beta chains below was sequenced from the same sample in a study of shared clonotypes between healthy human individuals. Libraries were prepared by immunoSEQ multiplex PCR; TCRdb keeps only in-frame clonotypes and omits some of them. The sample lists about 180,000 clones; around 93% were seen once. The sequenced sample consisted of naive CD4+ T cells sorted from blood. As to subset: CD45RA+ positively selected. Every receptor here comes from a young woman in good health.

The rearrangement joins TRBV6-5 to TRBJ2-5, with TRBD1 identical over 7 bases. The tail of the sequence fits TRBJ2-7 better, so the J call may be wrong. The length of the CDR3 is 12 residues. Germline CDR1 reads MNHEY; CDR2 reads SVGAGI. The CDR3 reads CASSYDRDEQYF. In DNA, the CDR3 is TGTGCCAGCAGTTACGACAGGGACGAGCAGTACTTC.

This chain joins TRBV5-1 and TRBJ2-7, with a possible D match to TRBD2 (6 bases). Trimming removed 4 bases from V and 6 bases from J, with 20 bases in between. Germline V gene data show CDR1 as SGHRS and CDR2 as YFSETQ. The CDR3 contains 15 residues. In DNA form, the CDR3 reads TGCGCCAGCAGCGCTTCGGCCAGCGGGTTGAGCGAGCAGTACTTC. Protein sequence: CASSASASGLSEQYF.

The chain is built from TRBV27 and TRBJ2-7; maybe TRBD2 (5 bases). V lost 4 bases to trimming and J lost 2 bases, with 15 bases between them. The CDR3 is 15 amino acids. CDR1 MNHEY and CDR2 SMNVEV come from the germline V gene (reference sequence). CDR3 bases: TGTGCCAGCAGTTCCCTTGGCGGGTCCACCTACGAGCAGTACTTC. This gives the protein CASSSLGGSTYEQYF.

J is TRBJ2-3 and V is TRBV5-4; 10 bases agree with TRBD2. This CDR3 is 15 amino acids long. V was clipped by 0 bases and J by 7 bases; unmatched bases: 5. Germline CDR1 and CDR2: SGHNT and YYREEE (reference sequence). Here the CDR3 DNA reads TGTGCCAGCAGCTTGGAAGCTAGCGGGAGTAATACGCAGTATTTT. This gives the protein CASSLEASGSNTQYF.

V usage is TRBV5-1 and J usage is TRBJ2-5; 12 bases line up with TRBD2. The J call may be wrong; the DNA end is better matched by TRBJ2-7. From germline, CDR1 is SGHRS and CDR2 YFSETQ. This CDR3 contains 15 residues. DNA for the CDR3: TGCGCCAGCAGCCTCCAAGGACTAGCGGGAACCGAGCAGTACTTC. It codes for CASSLQGLAGTEQYF.

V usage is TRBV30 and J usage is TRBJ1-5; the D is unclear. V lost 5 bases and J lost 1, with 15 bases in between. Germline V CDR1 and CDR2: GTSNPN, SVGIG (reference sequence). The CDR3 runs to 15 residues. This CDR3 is CAWSTLQESNQPQHF. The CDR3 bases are TGTGCCTGGTCCACGCTGCAGGAGAGCAATCAGCCCCAGCATTTT.

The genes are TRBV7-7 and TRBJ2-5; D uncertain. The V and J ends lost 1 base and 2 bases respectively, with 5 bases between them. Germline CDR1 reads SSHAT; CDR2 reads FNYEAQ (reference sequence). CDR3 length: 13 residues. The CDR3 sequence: CASSLEFQETQYF. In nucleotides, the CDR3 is TGTGCCAGCAGCTTAGAGTTTCAAGAGACCCAGTACTTC. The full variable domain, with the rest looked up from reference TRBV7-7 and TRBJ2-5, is GAGVSQSPRYKVTKRGQDVTLRCDPISSHATLYWYQQALGQGPEFLTYFNYEAQPDKSGLPSDRFSAERPEGSISTLTIQRTEQRDSAMYRCASSLEFQETQYFGPGTRLLVL.

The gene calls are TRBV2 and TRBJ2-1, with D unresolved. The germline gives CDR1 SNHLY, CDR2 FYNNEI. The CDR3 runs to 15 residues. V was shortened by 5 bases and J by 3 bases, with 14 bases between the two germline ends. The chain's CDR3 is CASSRDRWGYNEQFF. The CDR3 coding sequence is TGTGCCAGCAGTCGCGACCGATGGGGCTACAATGAGCAGTTCTTC.